The rows below give T cell receptor beta chains drawn from one sample of a study of identical twins. TCRdb processed the 5' RACE reads anew with MiXCR; each CDR3 protein has one entry. The sample lists under 350,000 distinct CDR3 sequences; 7.5% to 9.5% were seen once. These same records also appear under a second study, on yellow fever vaccine responses in identical twins.

Sequenced: CD8+ T cells sorted from blood. Source of these receptors: a young woman in good health. CDR3s include the opening cysteine and the closing phenylalanine or tryptophan. The order of the fields is V gene, clone size, J gene, D gene, CDR3 protein, CDR3 DNA. D genes are given only for firm matches. Clone size is shown for a subset of rows, as once, few, many or a class of expanded clone.

TRBV27,few,TRBJ2-5,TRBD1,CASSHGQGLQETQYF,TGTGCCAGCAGTCACGGACAGGGCCTCCAAGAGACCCAGTACTTC
TRBV11-2,.,TRBJ2-7,.,CASSLDVSKDEQYF,TGTGCCAGCAGCTTAGATGTTTCCAAGGACGAGCAGTACTTC
TRBV30,.,TRBJ2-2,.,CAWRFHTGELFF,TGTGCCTGGAGGTTCCACACCGGGGAGCTGTTTTTT
TRBV7-9,many,TRBJ2-3,.,CASRLATTDTQYF,TGTGCCAGCAGATTAGCGACCACAGATACGCAGTATTTT
TRBV5-5,many,TRBJ2-3,.,CASSLGLILVDTQYF,TGTGCCAGCAGCTTGGGTTTGATTTTGGTGGATACGCAGTATTTT
TRBV4-2,few,TRBJ2-2,.,CASRRTINTGELFF,TGTGCCAGCAGACGAACAATAAACACCGGGGAGCTGTTTTTT
TRBV29-1,.,TRBJ2-3,.,CSVDFGTTTDTQYF,TGCAGCGTTGATTTCGGGACAACCACAGATACGCAGTATTTT
TRBV7-9,few,TRBJ2-7,.,CASSPHLGGSEQYF,TGTGCCAGCAGCCCTCACCTCGGAGGGAGTGAGCAGTACTTC
TRBV29-1,many,TRBJ2-5,TRBD1,CSALGTEPRETQYF,TGCAGCGCCCTCGGGACAGAACCTAGGGAGACCCAGTACTTC
TRBV4-2,.,TRBJ2-7,TRBD2,CASSITGTSLLGQYF,TGTGCCAGCAGTATAACCGGGACTAGCCTACTGGGGCAGTACTTC
TRBV6-1,.,TRBJ2-7,.,CASSEGDARTYEQYF,TGTGCCAGCAGTGAAGGGGATGCCCGCACCTACGAGCAGTACTTC
TRBV6-2/TRBV6-3,.,TRBJ2-7,TRBD1,CASSYPPWDRGSDEQYF,TGTGCCAGCAGTTACCCCCCGTGGGACAGGGGCAGCGACGAGCAGTACTTC
TRBV28,.,TRBJ2-7,.,CASGYYEQYF,TGTGCCAGCGGATATTACGAGCAGTACTTC
TRBV28,.,TRBJ2-1,.,CASSSLGQSNEQFF,TGTGCCAGCAGTTCTCTCGGACAGTCCAATGAGCAGTTCTTC
TRBV2,few,TRBJ2-3,.,CASSESVSSTDTQYF,TGTGCCAGCAGTGAATCTGTATCTAGCACAGATACGCAGTATTTT
TRBV5-5,.,TRBJ1-4,.,CASSLVVSGEKLFF,TGTGCCAGCAGCTTGGTAGTCAGCGGCGAAAAACTGTTTTTT
TRBV7-9,.,TRBJ2-2,.,CASSLGWDTNTGELFF,TGTGCCAGCAGCTTAGGATGGGACACTAACACCGGGGAGCTGTTTTTT
TRBV20-1,.,TRBJ2-1,TRBD2,CSATTSGLWNEQFF,TGCAGTGCTACGACTAGCGGCCTGTGGAATGAGCAGTTCTTC
TRBV21-1,.,TRBJ2-7,.,CASSKVYMGQGDEQYF,TGTGCCAGCAGCAAAGTTTATATGGGACAGGGTGACGAGCAGTACTTC
TRBV5-6,.,TRBJ2-3,TRBD2,CASSLSGLARSTDTQYF,TGTGCCAGCAGCTTGAGTGGACTAGCGCGGTCCACAGATACGCAGTATTTT
TRBV21-1,many,TRBJ1-4,.,CASSNHREVSEKLFF,TGTGCCAGCAGCAACCACAGGGAGGTTAGCGAAAAACTGTTTTTT
TRBV6-2/TRBV6-3,.,TRBJ2-7,.,CASIQIPGTAYEQYF,TGTGCCAGCATTCAGATCCCAGGGACTGCCTACGAGCAGTACTTC
TRBV5-1,many,TRBJ2-3,.,CASGDWGGSTDTQYF,TGCGCCAGCGGCGATTGGGGGGGCAGCACAGATACGCAGTATTTT
TRBV4-1,many,TRBJ2-4,TRBD1,CASSQVTGSGAKNIQYF,TGCGCCAGCAGCCAAGTGACAGGGTCAGGGGCCAAAAACATTCAGTACTTC
TRBV3-1,few,TRBJ2-7,TRBD2,CASSQDRRLAGGVGYEQYF,TGTGCCAGCAGCCAAGATCGTCGACTAGCGGGGGGAGTTGGGTACGAGCAGTACTTC
TRBV28,.,TRBJ2-7,TRBD2,CASSKESGGYYEQYF,TGTGCCAGCAGTAAAGAAAGCGGGGGGTACTACGAGCAGTACTTC